Sequencing of this T cell receptor beta chain was carried out in a study of blood T cell repertoires in COVID-19. Study-level information: Material from acute and convalescent COVID-19 was sourced from the United States, Italy and Spain. T cells, B-cell-depleted T cells, or PBMCs supplied cDNA or gDNA.

The V gene's germline CDR1 is MNHEY and CDR2 SVGAGI. V gave up 8 bases and J gave up 5 bases; unmatched junction bases: 3. This CDR3 is built from 13 residues. Original methodology: Estimated nucleated cell counts came from reference gene primer amplification. The protocol was immunoSEQ multiplex PCR, while the TCRdb copy is restricted to in-frame clones and leaves out a portion. From that table come the V and J calls and clone size; the DNA was used to work out D and trimming. The profile shows some 390,000 clones, around nine tenths of them singletons. Patients at the Seattle site were enrolled during active infection and followed longitudinally.

Sequencing was carried out using peripheral blood. This clonotype originated in a woman between 40 and 55 years old with COVID-19, enrolled during active disease. The rearrangement uses TRBV6-5 and TRBJ2-1; 10 bases fit TRBD2. CDR3 nucleotides: TGTGCCAGCGGAGCGGGAGGGGACAATGAGCAGTTCTTC. This codes for CASGAGGDNEQFF.